This T cell receptor (beta chain) was sequenced for a study of chemoradiotherapy in HPV16-positive cancers. Study-wide background: Candidate HPV-specific T-cell clones and common TCR motifs came from functional assays in a couple of HPV16-positive patients. Broader study findings: Candidate HPV-specific clones and E7-related TCR motifs grew in tumor during treatment. The functional HPV-specific definition rests on just a couple of HPV16-positive patients.

Sequencing was performed with immunoSEQ multiplex PCR; in TCRdb, only in-frame clones are kept and a portion is missing. Seen here are just under 5,000 clones, around 96% observed once, and the top ten hold 3.2%. A remark on this clone: The antigen remains unidentified.

With 6 bases removed from V and 5 bases from J, the gap between germline ends came to 14 bases. CDR1 MNHNS and CDR2 SASEGT come from the germline V gene. The CDR3 covers 14 residues. This sequence originates from a human donor with HPV-associated anogenital cancer. Sequencing used tumor tissue, obtained from a patient who underwent chemoradiotherapy. This rearrangement joins TRBV6-1 to TRBJ1-3, with D unresolved. The CDR3 region is CASRGPDARNTIYF. For the CDR3, the DNA is TGTGCCAGCAGAGGGCCGGATGCTAGAAACACCATATATTTT.